Sequencing of this T cell receptor beta chain was carried out in a study of OX40 agonist ivuxolimab in advanced cancers. The V end lost 6 bases, the J end lost 3 bases, and 15 bases lay between the germline ends. CDR1 is ENHRY and CDR2 is SYGVKD in the germline V gene. The CDR3 runs 14 residues. Assay: immunoSEQ multiplex PCR; the TCRdb copy retains only in-frame clones and omits some. The sample carries tens of thousands of clones, 90% recorded once. The source was CD4+ or CD8+ T cells sorted from blood, collected in a trial of the OX40 agonist ivuxolimab. The chain is built from TRBV10-3 and TRBJ2-7, with D maybe TRBD1 (5 bases). The clonotype was recovered from an adult with an advanced solid tumor such as melanoma, head and neck, liver or kidney cancer. The CDR3 nucleotides read TGTGCCATCAGAGCACAGGTAGGGAACTACGAGCAGTACTTC. This translates into CAIRAQVGNYEQYF.